This passage covers 32 T cell receptor beta chains from one sample sequenced in a study of stem cell transplantation in POMP-related autoinflammatory disease. Produced via immunoSEQ multiplex PCR; TCRdb's table is partial and in-frame only. The data hold over 8,000 clones, with 70% to 80% observed a single time. The material was CD4+ T cells from PBMCs, obtained after stem cell transplantation. Receptors were obtained from a human patient with POMP-related autoinflammation and immune dysregulation (PRAID). Some T cells may possibly be graft donor cells.

The chain employs TRBV6-5 and TRBJ2-7; 7 bases match TRBD1. Germline V gives CDR1 MNHEY, CDR2 SVGAGI. The CDR3 totals 13 residues. V shed 10 bases and J 5 bases; nucleotides not matched to a gene: 11. CDR3 DNA sequence: TGTGCCACAGGGACCGACAGGGCCAACGAGCAGTACTTC. Protein: CATGTDRANEQYF.

The chain employs TRBV6-5 and TRBJ2-7; D gene unclear. Germline-derived CDR1 and CDR2 are MNHEY and SVGAGI. V was pared by 6 bases and J by 2 bases, with 14 bases between. This CDR3 comprises 14 residues. CDR3 sequence reads: CASSRRVPAYEQYF. As DNA, the CDR3 is TGTGCCAGCAGCCGCCGGGTACCCGCCTACGAGCAGTACTTC.

The sample holds a few counts of this clone. The chain carries TRBV5-1 and TRBJ1-3; TRBD1 is a possible D gene (5 bases). The CDR3 is made up of 13 amino acids. CDR1 and CDR2 (germline): SGHRS, YFSETQ. With 0 bases removed from V and 4 bases from J, the gap between germline ends came to 5 bases. The CDR3 region has the DNA TGCGCCAGCAGCTTGGAGGGGGGAAACACCATATATTTT. Translation gives CASSLEGGNTIYF.

This chain uses TRBV7-9 with TRBJ2-7; D is perhaps TRBD1 (6 bases). Trimming removed 3 bases from V and 2 bases from J, with 23 bases in between. The CDR3 covers 18 residues. The germline V gene has CDR1 SEHNR and CDR2 FQNEAQ (reference sequence). CDR3 DNA sequence: TGTGCCAGCAGCTTCCGCGGACGCACGGCAGGGGATACCTACGAGCAGTACTTC. Its translation: CASSFRGRTAGDTYEQYF.

The V gene is TRBV7-9, the J gene TRBJ2-7; 10 bases are a match to TRBD1. The CDR3 is 15 amino acids. J was trimmed by 7 bases and V by 1 base; bases with no gene match: 7. Germline CDR1 reads SEHNR; CDR2 reads FQNEAQ (reference sequence). CDR3: CASSLVGQGLREQYF. The CDR3 DNA is TGTGCCAGCAGCTTAGTGGGACAGGGGTTGCGGGAGCAGTACTTC.

This chain links TRBV5-8 with TRBJ2-5; no clear D. The CDR3 runs to 16 residues. CDR1 SGHTS and CDR2 YDEGEE come from the germline V gene. V lost 4 bases and J lost 9, with 25 bases in between. The CDR3 nucleotides are TGTGCCAGCAGCAAAAACCACTGGGGAACGGAAAAGGCCCAGTACTTC. Protein: CASSKNHWGTEKAQYF.

The rearrangement links TRBV5-1 to TRBJ1-4; 9 bases match TRBD1. V lost 4 bases to trimming and J lost 5 bases; unmatched junction nucleotides: 12. The CDR3 is made up of 17 amino acids. CDR1 and CDR2 (germline): SGHRS, YFSETQ. The CDR3 DNA is TGCGCCAGCAGCGGATTAGGGACAGGGTCCTTAAATGAAAAACTGTTTTTT. The encoded protein is CASSGLGTGSLNEKLFF. Full variable domain (remainder filled in from reference TRBV5-1 and TRBJ1-4): KAGVTQTPRYLIKTRGQQVTLSCSPISGHRSVSWYQQTPGQGLQFLFEYFSETQRNKGNFPGRFSGRQFSNSRSEMNVSTLELGDSALYLCASSGLGTGSLNEKLFFGSGTQLSVL.

The V gene is TRBV9, the J gene TRBJ2-7; 7 nucleotides align to TRBD1. Germline V gene lookup returns CDR1 SGDLS and CDR2 YYNGEE. V lost 0 bases, J lost 7 bases, and 10 bases stayed unmatched. The CDR3 is made up of 15 amino acids. For the CDR3, the DNA is TGTGCCAGCAGCGTAGGAGATAGGGGGCTAGGGGAGCAGTACTTC. It translates to CASSVGDRGLGEQYF.

Only a few counts were recorded for this clone. The chain combines TRBV24-1 with TRBJ2-3; maybe TRBD1 (6 bases). V was shortened by 7 bases and J by 6 bases, with 19 bases between the two germline ends. Looked up from germline, CDR1 is KGHDR and CDR2 is SFDVKD. The CDR3 extends over 15 amino acids. The CDR3 DNA sequence: TGTGCCACCAGAGAGGGGACATCCAGACGGGATACGCAGTATTTT. It specifies CATREGTSRRDTQYF.

This sequence joins TRBV3-1 (or the pseudogene TRBV3-2) and TRBJ2-5; D gene ambiguous. CDR1 LGHDT and CDR2 YNNKEL come from the germline V gene (reference sequence). The CDR3 loop spans 13 amino acids. V was pared by 0 bases and J by 10 bases, with 12 bases between. The CDR3 protein is CASSQDGSASQYF. The CDR3 nucleotides are TGTGCCAGCAGCCAAGATGGTTCGGCTAGCCAGTACTTC.

The chain uses TRBV27 and TRBJ2-1; perhaps TRBD2 as D (6 bases). The V gene lost 6 bases and the J gene lost 10 bases, with 19 bases spanning the gap. The CDR3 has 14 residues. The germline V gene encodes CDR1 MNHEY and CDR2 SMNVEV (reference sequence). CDR3 residues: CASSVTSNIGEQFF. For the CDR3, the DNA is TGTGCCAGCAGCGTAACTAGCAACATAGGGGAGCAGTTCTTC.

The V and J genes are TRBV6-5 and TRBJ1-2; TRBD1 agrees at 8 bases. The length of the CDR3 is 13 residues. V lost 5 bases to trimming and J lost 12 bases; unmatched junction nucleotides: 11. Germline V lookup: CDR1 MNHEY, CDR2 SVGAGI. In DNA, the CDR3 is TGTGCCAGCAGTACCCAGGGGGCCAGGGGGAACACCTTC. The encoded protein is CASSTQGARGNTF.

This rearrangement joins TRBV7-9 to TRBJ2-7; possibly TRBD1 for D (6 bases). This CDR3 is 15 amino acids long. Deletions cut 1 base from V and 0 bases from J, with 10 bases between. The germline gives CDR1 SEHNR, CDR2 FQNEAQ (reference sequence). CDR3 region: CASSLGNRVSYEQYF. The CDR3 nucleotides are TGTGCCAGCAGCTTAGGGAACAGGGTCTCCTACGAGCAGTACTTC.

The chain uses TRBV6-5 and TRBJ1-5; no definite D call. This CDR3 spans 15 amino acids. V shed 7 bases and J shed 0 bases, with 13 bases lying between them. Looked up from germline, CDR1 is MNHEY and CDR2 is SVGAGI. In DNA, the CDR3 is TGTGCCAGCACCCTACGGCCCTATAGCAATCAGCCCCAGCATTTT. Translating gives CASTLRPYSNQPQHF.

This chain connects TRBV2 to TRBJ2-7; TRBD2 agrees at 8 bases. This CDR3 contains 15 residues. CDR1 is SNHLY and CDR2 is FYNNEI in the germline V gene. V lost 8 bases to trimming and J lost 2 bases; unmatched junction nucleotides: 11. The CDR3 DNA is TGTGCCAGCCAGATAGCGGGGAGGGCAACCTACGAGCAGTACTTC. Amino acids: CASQIAGRATYEQYF.

The chain carries TRBV7-9 and TRBJ2-3; D remains unclear. Trimming pared 6 bases from V and 4 bases from J, leaving 11 bases between. The CDR3 consists of 13 residues. CDR1 and CDR2 from the germline V gene are SEHNR and FQNEAQ (reference sequence). The CDR3: CASRIEGADTQYF. The CDR3 DNA follows: TGTGCCAGCAGAATCGAAGGCGCAGATACGCAGTATTTT. The complete variable domain, with remaining parts taken from reference TRBV7-9 and TRBJ2-3, reads DTGVSQNPRHKITKRGQNVTFRCDPISEHNRLYWYRQTLGQGPEFLTYFQNEAQLEKSRLLSDRFSAERPKGSFSTLEIQRTEQGDSAMYLCASRIEGADTQYFGPGTRLTVL.

The genes are TRBV2 and TRBJ2-2; D gene uncertain. Germline loops: CDR1 SNHLY, CDR2 FYNNEI. CDR3 size: 14 residues. With 8 bases removed from V and 0 bases from J, the gap between germline ends came to 10 bases. CDR3 DNA: TGTGCCAGCGGTTTCAACGCGAACACCGGGGAGCTGTTTTTT. The encoded protein is CASGFNANTGELFF.

This clone was observed a single time. The chain couples TRBV30 to TRBJ1-3; no reliable D call. There are 16 residues in the CDR3. The germline V and J ends were trimmed by 2 bases and 0 bases, with 14 bases remaining between them. CDR1 and CDR2 from the germline V gene are GTSNPN and SVGIG (reference sequence). For the CDR3, the DNA is TGTGCCTGGAGTCTCCTCCCCGGCGGCTCTGGAAACACCATATATTTT. Translation: CAWSLLPGGSGNTIYF.

CDR3 bases: TGTGCCAGCAGTGAATTAGGACTAGCGGGATACAATGAGCAGTTCTTC. It yields the protein CASSELGLAGYNEQFF. V gene TRBV2 combines with J gene TRBJ2-1; TRBD2 agrees at 12 bases. This CDR3 spans 16 amino acids. Germline V gene lookup returns CDR1 SNHLY and CDR2 FYNNEI. V shed 2 bases, J shed 4 bases, and the junction held 3 bases outside the gene matches.

This clone was counted once. CDR3 sequence reads: CASSVTGWNQPQHF. Here the CDR3 DNA reads TGTGCCAGCAGTGTCACAGGGTGGAATCAGCCCCAGCATTTT. V usage is TRBV6-2 or TRBV6-3 and J usage is TRBJ1-5, with D possibly being TRBD1 (6 bases). Germline V CDR1 and CDR2: MNHEY, SVGEGT. CDR3 length equals 14 residues. V lost 5 bases, J lost 4 bases, and 12 bases lay in between.

The chain joins TRBV30 to TRBJ2-2; D call uncertain. Germline V lookup: CDR1 GTSNPN, CDR2 SVGIG (reference sequence). The V end lost 2 bases, the J end lost 6 bases, and 7 bases lay between the germline ends. The CDR3 has 12 residues. For the CDR3, the DNA is TGTGCCTGGAGTAAGTTGGCCGGGGAGCTGTTTTTT. This encodes CAWSKLAGELFF.

The chain is built from TRBV14 and TRBJ1-1; D is unclear. The CDR3 sequence is 13 residues long. The germline gives CDR1 SGHDN, CDR2 FVKESK. Trimming cost V 1 base and J 3 bases, with 6 bases left between them. The CDR3 reads CASSQVTHTEAFF. The DNA of the CDR3 is TGTGCCAGCAGCCAAGTGACTCACACTGAAGCTTTCTTT.

This chain connects TRBV27 to TRBJ2-7, with D unclear. V lost 5 bases and J 0 bases, leaving 11 bases between the germline ends. CDR1 is MNHEY and CDR2 is SMNVEV in the germline V gene (reference sequence). The CDR3 runs to 14 residues. CDR3 sequence reads: CASSLRHLSYEQYF. DNA of the CDR3: TGTGCCAGCAGTCTCCGACACCTCTCCTACGAGCAGTACTTC.

V and J are TRBV18 and TRBJ2-1; TRBD2 matches 8 bases. CDR1 is KGHSH and CDR2 is LQKENI in the germline V gene. Germline trimming cut 3 bases from V and 4 bases from J; bases unmatched to any gene: 8. CDR3 length: 16 residues. CDR3 sequence reads: CASSPRGSGIYNEQFF. CDR3 sequence (DNA): TGTGCCAGCTCACCTCGGGGTAGCGGGATATACAATGAGCAGTTCTTC.

The sample holds a few counts of this clone. The gene calls are TRBV20-1 and TRBJ2-5; D is uncertain. This CDR3 is 10 amino acids long. Germline CDR1 and CDR2: DFQATT and SNEGSKA (reference sequence). Trimming took 6 bases from V and 0 from J, leaving 2 bases between them. DNA for the CDR3: TGCAGTGCGGACCAAGAGACCCAGTACTTC. Translated: CSADQETQYF.

This clone has a single count. The CDR3 loop is CSVESASGRFNEQFF. The DNA of the CDR3 is TGCAGCGTTGAATCGGCTAGCGGGAGATTTAATGAGCAGTTCTTC. The chain is built from TRBV29-1 and TRBJ2-1; 10 nucleotides line up with TRBD2. Germline CDR1 is SQVTM and CDR2 is ANQGSEA. The length of the CDR3 is 15 residues. J was trimmed by 7 bases and V by 2 bases; bases with no gene match: 8.

The CDR3 DNA reads as TGTGCCTGGAGTCCCTCGAATTCACCCCTCCACTTT. It yields the protein CAWSPSNSPLHF. The chain employs TRBV30 and TRBJ1-6; no reliable D call. This CDR3 is 12 amino acids long. Trimming pared 2 bases from V and 7 bases from J, leaving 6 bases between. The germline V gene has CDR1 GTSNPN and CDR2 SVGIG (reference sequence). Full variable domain (outside the CDR3, taken from reference TRBV30 and TRBJ1-6): SQTIHQWPATLVQPVGSPLSLECTVEGTSNPNLYWYRQAAGRGLQLLFYSVGIGQISSEVPQNLSASRPQDRQFILSSKKLLLSDSGFYLCAWSPSNSPLHFGNGTRLTVT.

This clone was counted once. The CDR3 sequence is CASSPRGKGNTEAFF. For the CDR3, the DNA is TGTGCCAGCAGCCCCCGGGGCAAGGGGAACACTGAAGCTTTCTTT. The chain carries TRBV11-2 and TRBJ1-1; D is possibly TRBD1 (5 bases). CDR3 length: 15 residues. Between the trimmed V and J ends, which lost 5 bases and 1 base, there was a span of 14 bases. CDR1 and CDR2 (germline): SGHAT, FQNNGV.

This chain joins TRBV6-5 and TRBJ1-1, with D uncertain. Germline V gene sequence: CDR1 MNHEY, CDR2 SVGAGI. Trimming pared 4 bases from V and 10 bases from J, leaving 13 bases between. The CDR3 runs to 12 residues. CDR3 amino acids: CASSSGQKRAFF. CDR3 bases: TGTGCCAGCAGTTCCGGTCAGAAGAGAGCTTTCTTT.

CDR3 in DNA: TGTGCCAGCAGTGCCGGGACTAGCGGGACCCAGTACTTC. Its protein is CASSAGTSGTQYF. This chain joins TRBV2 and TRBJ2-5; 11 bases align to TRBD2. Germline loops: CDR1 SNHLY, CDR2 FYNNEI. Losses at the gene ends were 4 bases for V and 7 bases for J; bases not matched to a gene: 2. The CDR3 has 13 amino acids.

The chain combines TRBV12-5 with TRBJ1-2; D unclear. The V gene's germline CDR1 is LGHNT and CDR2 FRNRAP. The CDR3 covers 13 residues. V was clipped by 1 base and J by 8 bases, with 11 bases between them. CDR3 in amino acids: CASGLEPPGGYTF. CDR3 DNA sequence: TGTGCTAGTGGTTTGGAACCCCCTGGGGGCTACACCTTC.

The rearrangement uses TRBV7-9 and TRBJ2-7; D call uncertain. This CDR3 spans 14 amino acids. Germline CDR1 is SEHNR and CDR2 is FQNEAQ (reference sequence). Trimming cost V 5 bases and J 5 bases, with 16 bases left between them. In nucleotides, the CDR3 is TGTGCCAGCAGCGGCGCGAGGTTCCTGGACGAGCAGTACTTC. Its translation: CASSGARFLDEQYF.